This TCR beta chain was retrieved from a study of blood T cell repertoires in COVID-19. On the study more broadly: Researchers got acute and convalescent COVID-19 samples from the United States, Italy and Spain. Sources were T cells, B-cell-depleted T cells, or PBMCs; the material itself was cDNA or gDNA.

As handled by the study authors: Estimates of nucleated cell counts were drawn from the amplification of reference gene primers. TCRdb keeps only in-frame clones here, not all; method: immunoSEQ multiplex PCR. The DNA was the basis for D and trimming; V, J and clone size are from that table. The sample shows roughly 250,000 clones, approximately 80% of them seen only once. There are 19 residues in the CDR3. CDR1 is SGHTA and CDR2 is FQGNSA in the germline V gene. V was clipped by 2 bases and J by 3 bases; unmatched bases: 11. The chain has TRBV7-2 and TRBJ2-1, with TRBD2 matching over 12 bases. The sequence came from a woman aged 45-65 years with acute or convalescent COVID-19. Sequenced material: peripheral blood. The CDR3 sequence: CASSLLGLAGYIGYNEQFF. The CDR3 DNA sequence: TGTGCCAGCAGCTTACTCGGACTAGCGGGGTACATCGGCTACAATGAGCAGTTCTTC.